The entry that follows covers one T cell receptor beta chain sequence. The antigen is unknown. This CDR3 contains 13 residues. The germline V gene has CDR1 MRHNA and CDR2 SNTAGT. V was trimmed by 6 bases and J by 0 bases, leaving 7 bases between them. In the library, individual cDNA molecules carried attached unique molecular identifiers. TCRdb re-analysed the 5' RACE reads in MiXCR, keeping a single row per CDR3 protein. The repertoire consists of about 53,000 distinct CDR3 sequences, with approximately 12% occurring once and the leading ten covering approximately 2.5%. This entry comes from a study of early T cells in non-severe SARS-CoV-2 infection. Study context: Sequencing was performed on bulk RNA from unsorted whole blood, leaving chains unpaired. Points from the study as a whole: VDJdb matching skewed toward anti-spike CD8 responses, missing private and CD4 specificities.

Sample: whole blood, taken at baseline. The source is an adult who was a healthcare worker with PCR-confirmed SARS-CoV-2 infection or an uninfected control (not recorded which). The chain joins TRBV6-4 to TRBJ2-3; tentative D call: TRBD2 (5 bases). CDR3 DNA: TGTGCCAGCAGCGGCGGGAGCACAGATACGCAGTATTTT. Translated, it gives CASSGGSTDTQYF.